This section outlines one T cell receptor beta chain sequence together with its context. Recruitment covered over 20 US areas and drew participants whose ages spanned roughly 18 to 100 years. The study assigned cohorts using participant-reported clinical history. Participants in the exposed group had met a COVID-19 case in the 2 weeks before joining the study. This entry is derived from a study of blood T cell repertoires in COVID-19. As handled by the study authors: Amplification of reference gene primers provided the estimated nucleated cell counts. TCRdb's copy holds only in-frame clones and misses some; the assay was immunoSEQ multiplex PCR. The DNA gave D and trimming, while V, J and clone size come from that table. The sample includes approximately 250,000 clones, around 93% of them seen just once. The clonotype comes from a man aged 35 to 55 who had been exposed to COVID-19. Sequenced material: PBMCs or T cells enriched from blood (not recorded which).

This CDR3 reads CASSLSQTHYGYTF. The CDR3 DNA reads TGTGCCAGCAGCTTATCCCAGACACATTATGGCTACACCTTC. V is TRBV7-9 and J is TRBJ1-2, with D unclear. This CDR3 contains 14 residues. The germline V and J ends were trimmed by 2 bases and 5 bases, with 12 bases remaining between them. Germline values: CDR1 SEHNR, CDR2 FQNEAQ (reference sequence).